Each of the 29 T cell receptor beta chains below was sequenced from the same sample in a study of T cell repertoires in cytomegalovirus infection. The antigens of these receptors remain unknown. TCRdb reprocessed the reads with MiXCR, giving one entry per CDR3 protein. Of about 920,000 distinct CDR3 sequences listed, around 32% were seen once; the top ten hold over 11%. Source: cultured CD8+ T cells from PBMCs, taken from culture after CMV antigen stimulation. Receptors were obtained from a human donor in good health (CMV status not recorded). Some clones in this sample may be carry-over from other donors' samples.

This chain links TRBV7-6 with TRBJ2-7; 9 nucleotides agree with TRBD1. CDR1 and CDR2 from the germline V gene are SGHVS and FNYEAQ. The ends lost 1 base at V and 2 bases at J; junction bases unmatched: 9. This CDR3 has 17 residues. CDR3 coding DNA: TGTGCCAGCAGCTTAGTTACCGGGACAGGGAAGACCTACGAGCAGTACTTC. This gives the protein CASSLVTGTGKTYEQYF.

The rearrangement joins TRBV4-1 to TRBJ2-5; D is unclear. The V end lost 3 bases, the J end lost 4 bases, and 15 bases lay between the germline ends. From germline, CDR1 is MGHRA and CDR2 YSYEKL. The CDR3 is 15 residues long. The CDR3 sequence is CASSQEPRGRETQYF. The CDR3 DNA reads TGCGCCAGCAGCCAGGAACCTAGAGGACGAGAGACCCAGTACTTC.

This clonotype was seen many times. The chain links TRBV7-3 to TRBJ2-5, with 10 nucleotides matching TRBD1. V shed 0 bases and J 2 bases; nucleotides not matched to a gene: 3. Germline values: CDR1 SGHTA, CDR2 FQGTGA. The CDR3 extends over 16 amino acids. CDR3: CASSLTGQGIQETQYF. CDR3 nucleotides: TGTGCCAGCAGCTTAACGGGACAGGGGATTCAAGAGACCCAGTACTTC.

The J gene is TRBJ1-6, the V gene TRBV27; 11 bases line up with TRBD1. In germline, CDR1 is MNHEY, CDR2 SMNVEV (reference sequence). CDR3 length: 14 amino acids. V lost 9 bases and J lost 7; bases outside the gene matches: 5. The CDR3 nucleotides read TGTGCCAGTTGGACAGGGGGCTGGAATTCACCCCTCCACTTT. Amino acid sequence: CASWTGGWNSPLHF.

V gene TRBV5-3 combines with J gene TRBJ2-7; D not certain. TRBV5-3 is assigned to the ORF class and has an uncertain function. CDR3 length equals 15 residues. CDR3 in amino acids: CTSSLAGPSSYEQYV. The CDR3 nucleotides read TGTACCAGCAGCTTGGCCGGGCCTAGTTCCTACGAGCAGTACGTC.

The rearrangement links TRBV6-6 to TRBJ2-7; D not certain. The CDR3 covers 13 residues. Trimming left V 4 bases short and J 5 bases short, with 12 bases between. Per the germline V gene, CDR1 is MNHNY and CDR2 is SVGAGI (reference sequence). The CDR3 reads CASSLTPVDEQYF. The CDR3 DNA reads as TGTGCCAGCAGTTTGACCCCTGTGGACGAGCAGTACTTC.

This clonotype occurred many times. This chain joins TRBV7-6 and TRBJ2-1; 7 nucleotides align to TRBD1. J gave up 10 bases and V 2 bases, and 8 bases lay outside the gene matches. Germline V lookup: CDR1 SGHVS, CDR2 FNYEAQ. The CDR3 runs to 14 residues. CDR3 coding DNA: TGTGCCAGCAGCTTATCCTCACAGGGGAAGGAGCAGTTCTTC. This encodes CASSLSSQGKEQFF.

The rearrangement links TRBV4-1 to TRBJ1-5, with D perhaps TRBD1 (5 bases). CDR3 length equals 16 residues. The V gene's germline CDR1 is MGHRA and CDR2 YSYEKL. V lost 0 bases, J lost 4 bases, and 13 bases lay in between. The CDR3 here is CASSQDWGEWNQPQHF. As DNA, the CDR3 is TGCGCCAGCAGCCAAGATTGGGGCGAGTGGAATCAGCCCCAGCATTTT.

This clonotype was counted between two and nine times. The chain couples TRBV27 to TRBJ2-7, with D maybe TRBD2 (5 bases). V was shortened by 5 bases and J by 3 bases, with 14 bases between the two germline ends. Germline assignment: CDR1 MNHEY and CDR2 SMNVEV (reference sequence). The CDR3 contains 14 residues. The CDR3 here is CASSNTGMGYEQYF. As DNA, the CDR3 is TGTGCCAGCAGTAACACGGGAATGGGCTACGAGCAGTACTTC.

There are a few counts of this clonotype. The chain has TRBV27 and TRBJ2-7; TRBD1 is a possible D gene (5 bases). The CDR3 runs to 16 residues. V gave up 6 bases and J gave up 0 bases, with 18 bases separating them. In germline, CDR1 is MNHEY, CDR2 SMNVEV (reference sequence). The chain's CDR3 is CASSSFQGNFSYEQYF. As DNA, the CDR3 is TGTGCCAGCAGCTCCTTCCAGGGAAATTTCTCCTACGAGCAGTACTTC.

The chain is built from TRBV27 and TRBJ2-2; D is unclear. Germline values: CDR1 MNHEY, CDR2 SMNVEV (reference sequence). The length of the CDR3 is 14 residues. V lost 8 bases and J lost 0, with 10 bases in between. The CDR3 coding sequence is TGTGCCAGCGGTGAGGTTTCGAACACCGGGGAGCTGTTTTTT. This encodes CASGEVSNTGELFF.

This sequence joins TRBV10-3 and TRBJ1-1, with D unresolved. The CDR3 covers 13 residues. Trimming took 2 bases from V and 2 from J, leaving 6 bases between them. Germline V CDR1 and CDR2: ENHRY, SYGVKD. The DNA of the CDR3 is TGTGCCATCAGTGAGGTCGGAAACACTGAAGCTTTCTTT. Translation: CAISEVGNTEAFF.

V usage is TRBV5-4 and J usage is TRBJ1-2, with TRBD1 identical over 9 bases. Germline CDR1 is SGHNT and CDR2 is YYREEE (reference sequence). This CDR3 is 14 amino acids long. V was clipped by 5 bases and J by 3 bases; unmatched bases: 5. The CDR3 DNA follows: TGTGCCAGCAGGTTACAGGGGGCTTACTATGGCTACACCTTC. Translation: CASRLQGAYYGYTF.

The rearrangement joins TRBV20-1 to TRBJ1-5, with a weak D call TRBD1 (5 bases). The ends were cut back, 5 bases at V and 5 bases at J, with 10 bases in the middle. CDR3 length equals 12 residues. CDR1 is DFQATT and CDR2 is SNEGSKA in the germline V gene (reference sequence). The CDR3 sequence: CSASGGDQPQHF. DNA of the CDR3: TGCAGTGCTTCCGGGGGGGATCAGCCCCAGCATTTT.

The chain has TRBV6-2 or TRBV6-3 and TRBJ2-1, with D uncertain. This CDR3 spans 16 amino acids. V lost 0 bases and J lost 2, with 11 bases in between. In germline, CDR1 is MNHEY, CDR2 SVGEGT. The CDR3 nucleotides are TGTGCCAGCAGTTACTCGGCCGAAGCCACCTACAATGAGCAGTTCTTC. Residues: CASSYSAEATYNEQFF.

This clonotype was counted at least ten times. The CDR3 coding sequence is TGTGCCAGCAGCTTAAAGACAGGGGATGAAGTCGAGCAGTACTTC. Translating it yields CASSLKTGDEVEQYF. V and J are TRBV7-9 and TRBJ2-7, with 8 bases aligning to TRBD1. The ends lost 2 bases at V and 6 bases at J; junction bases unmatched: 9. The CDR3 is 15 residues long. Germline V gene lookup returns CDR1 SEHNR and CDR2 FQNEAQ (reference sequence).

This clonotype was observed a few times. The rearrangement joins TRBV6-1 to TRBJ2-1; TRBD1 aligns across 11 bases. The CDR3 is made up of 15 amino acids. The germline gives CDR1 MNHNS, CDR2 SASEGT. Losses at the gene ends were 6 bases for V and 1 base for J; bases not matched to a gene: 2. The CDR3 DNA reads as TGTGCCAGCAGAGGGACAGGGGGTTCCTACAATGAGCAGTTCTTC. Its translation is CASRGTGGSYNEQFF.

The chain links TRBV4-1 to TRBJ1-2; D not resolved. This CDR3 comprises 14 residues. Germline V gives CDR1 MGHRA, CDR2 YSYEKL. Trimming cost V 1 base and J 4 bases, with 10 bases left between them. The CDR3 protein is CASSQATRSYGYTF. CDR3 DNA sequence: TGCGCCAGCAGCCAAGCAACACGAAGCTATGGCTACACCTTC.

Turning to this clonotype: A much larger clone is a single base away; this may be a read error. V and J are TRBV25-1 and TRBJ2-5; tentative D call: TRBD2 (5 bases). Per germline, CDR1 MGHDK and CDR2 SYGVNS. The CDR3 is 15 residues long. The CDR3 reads CASSGTGRHRETRYF. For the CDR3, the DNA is TGTGCCAGCAGTGGAACGGGAAGGCATCGAGAGACCCGGTACTTC.

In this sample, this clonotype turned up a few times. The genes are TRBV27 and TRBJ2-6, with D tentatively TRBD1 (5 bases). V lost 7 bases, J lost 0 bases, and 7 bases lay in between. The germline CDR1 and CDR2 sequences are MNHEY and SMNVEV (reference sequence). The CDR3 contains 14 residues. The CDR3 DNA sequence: TGTGCCAGCACAGGACACTCTGGGGCCAACGTCCTGACTTTC. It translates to CASTGHSGANVLTF.

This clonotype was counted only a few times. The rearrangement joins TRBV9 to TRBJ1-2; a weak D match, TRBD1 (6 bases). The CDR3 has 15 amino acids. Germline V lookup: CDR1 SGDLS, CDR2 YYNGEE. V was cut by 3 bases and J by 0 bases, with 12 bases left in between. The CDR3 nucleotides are TGTGCCAGCAGCGCCCCGGACAGATCTAACTATGGCTACACCTTC. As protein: CASSAPDRSNYGYTF.

The CDR3 DNA follows: TGTGCCAGCACCTATAGCCCTCAAACAGAGGGCAGGGATCAGCCCCAGCATTTT. Its translation: CASTYSPQTEGRDQPQHF. The chain is built from TRBV6-2 or TRBV6-3 and TRBJ1-5, with D possibly matching TRBD1 (5 bases). This CDR3 has 18 residues. Germline V gene data show CDR1 as MNHEY and CDR2 as SVGEGT. V was trimmed by 7 bases and J by 5 bases, leaving 27 bases between them.

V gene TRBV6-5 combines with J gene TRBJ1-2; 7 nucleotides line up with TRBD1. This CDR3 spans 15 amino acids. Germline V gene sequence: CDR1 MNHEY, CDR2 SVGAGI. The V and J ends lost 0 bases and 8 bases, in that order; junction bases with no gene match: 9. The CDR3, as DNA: TGTGCCAGCAGTTACTCCGGTGACAGGGTAAAGGGCTACACCTTC. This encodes CASSYSGDRVKGYTF.

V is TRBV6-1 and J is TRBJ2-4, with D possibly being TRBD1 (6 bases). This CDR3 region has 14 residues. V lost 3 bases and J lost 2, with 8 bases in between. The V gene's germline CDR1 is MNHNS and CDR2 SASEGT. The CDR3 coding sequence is TGTGCCAGCAGTGATTGGGGGCCCAAAAACATTCAGTACTTC. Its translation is CASSDWGPKNIQYF.

The CDR3 spells CASSSTVLGGEQYV. CDR3 DNA sequence: TGTGCCAGCAGCTCCACGGTCCTGGGAGGTGAGCAGTACGTC. The chain joins TRBV12-3 or TRBV12-4 to TRBJ2-7; the D gene is possibly TRBD2 (6 bases). V dropped 6 bases and J dropped 7 bases, with 19 bases sitting between them. CDR3 length: 14 amino acids.

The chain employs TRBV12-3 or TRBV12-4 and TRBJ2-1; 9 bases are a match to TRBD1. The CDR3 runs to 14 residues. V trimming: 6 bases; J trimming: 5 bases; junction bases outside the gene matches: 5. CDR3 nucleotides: TGTGCCAGCAGAATGACAGGGGGGGACAATGAGCAGTTCTTC. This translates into CASRMTGGDNEQFF.

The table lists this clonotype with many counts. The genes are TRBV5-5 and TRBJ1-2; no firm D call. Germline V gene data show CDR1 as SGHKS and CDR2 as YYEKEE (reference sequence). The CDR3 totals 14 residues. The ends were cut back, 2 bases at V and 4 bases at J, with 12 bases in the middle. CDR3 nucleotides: TGTGCCAGCAGCTTCGCCTGGACGGCCTATGGCTACACCTTC. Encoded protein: CASSFAWTAYGYTF.

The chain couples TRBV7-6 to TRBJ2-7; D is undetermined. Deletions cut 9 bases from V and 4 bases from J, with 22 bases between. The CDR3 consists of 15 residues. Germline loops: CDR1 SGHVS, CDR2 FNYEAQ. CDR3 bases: TGTGCCAGTAGATTCCGGGCAGGCGAAAATTACGAGCAGTACTTC. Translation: CASRFRAGENYEQYF. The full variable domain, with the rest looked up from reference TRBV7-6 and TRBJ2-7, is GAGVSQSPRYKVTKRGQDVALRCDPISGHVSLYWYRQALGQGPEFLTYFNYEAQQDKSGLPNDRFSAERPEGSISTLTIQRTEQRDSAMYRCASRFRAGENYEQYFGPGTRLTVT.

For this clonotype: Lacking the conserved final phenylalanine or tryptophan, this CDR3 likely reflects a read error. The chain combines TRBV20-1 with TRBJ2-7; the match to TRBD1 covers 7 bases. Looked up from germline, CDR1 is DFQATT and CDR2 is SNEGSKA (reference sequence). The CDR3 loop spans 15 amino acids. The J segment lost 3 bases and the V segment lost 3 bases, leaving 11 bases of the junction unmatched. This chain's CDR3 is CSARAPWDSNYEQYL. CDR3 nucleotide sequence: TGCAGTGCTAGGGCCCCGTGGGACAGTAACTACGAGCAGTACCTC.